The rows below give T cell receptor beta chains drawn from one sample of a study of blood T cell repertoires in COVID-19. Method: immunoSEQ multiplex PCR; TCRdb's copy keeps in-frame clones and lacks some. The data contain almost 70,000 clones, approximately 79% of them singletons. The sequenced material came from peripheral blood. The receptors derive from a human donor in a cohort sampled during active COVID-19. CDR3s include the opening cysteine and the closing phenylalanine or tryptophan. Each record gives: J gene, V gene, D gene, clone size, CDR3 protein, CDR3 DNA. A D gene is named only where the DNA matches it firmly. Size is omitted from some rows. Given values are once, few, many or a class for expanded clones.

>TRBJ2-1|TRBV7-9|TRBD2|few
CASSLRGSSYNEQFF
TGTGCCAGCAGCTTGCGGGGGAGCTCCTACAATGAGCAGTTCTTC
>TRBJ1-5|TRBV14|-|-
CASSQSSSQPQHF
TGTGCCAGCAGCCAATCTTCCAGTCAGCCCCAGCATTTT
>TRBJ2-3|TRBV9|-|-
CASSSQRGGDTQYF
TGTGCCAGCAGCTCCCAAAGGGGGGGAGATACGCAGTATTTT
>TRBJ1-4|TRBV4-2|-|-
CASSQDSDSRNEKLFF
TGTGCCAGCAGCCAGGACTCGGACAGCCGTAATGAAAAACTGTTTTTT
>TRBJ1-6|TRBV3-1/TRBV3-2|-|few
CASARGGDSPLHF
TGTGCCAGCGCCCGGGGTGGGGATTCACCCCTCCACTTT
>TRBJ1-6|TRBV28|-|few
CASSTREGFDSPLHF
TGTGCCAGCAGCACGAGGGAAGGGTTTGACTCACCCCTCCACTTT
>TRBJ2-7|TRBV28|TRBD2|-
CASSLTGTSGRMYF
TGTGCCAGCAGTCTCACCGGGACTAGCGGGAGAATGTACTTC
>TRBJ1-5|TRBV7-9|-|-
CASSFGDQPQHF
TGTGCCAGCAGCTTCGGGGATCAGCCCCAGCATTTT
>TRBJ1-4|TRBV4-1|-|-
CASSQDPGGGNEKLFF
TGCGCCAGCAGCCAAGACCCCGGGGGAGGGAATGAAAAACTGTTTTTT
>TRBJ1-1|TRBV3-1/TRBV3-2|-|-
CASSQEGRGASNTEAFF
TGTGCCAGCAGCCAAGAGGGGCGGGGGGCATCAAACACTGAAGCTTTCTTT
>TRBJ2-7|TRBV6-1|TRBD2|-
CASSEGLAGGNEQYF
TGTGCCAGCAGTGAGGGACTAGCGGGAGGAAATGAGCAGTACTTC
>TRBJ1-1|TRBV2|TRBD1|-
CASSGGTAEAFF
TGTGCCAGCAGTGGGGGGACAGCCGAAGCTTTCTTT
>TRBJ2-7|TRBV18|-|many
CASSPQPGVDEQYF
TGTGCCAGCTCACCACAACCAGGGGTGGACGAGCAGTACTTC
>TRBJ2-7|TRBV2|-|-
CASGQGYEQYF
TGTGCCAGCGGTCAGGGCTACGAGCAGTACTTC
>TRBJ2-1|TRBV28|TRBD2|-
CASSTRLAGVSYNEQFF
TGTGCCAGCAGTACTCGACTAGCGGGGGTTTCCTACAATGAGCAGTTCTTC
>TRBJ2-2|TRBV6-6|TRBD1|once
CASSRQGPPRLSNTGELFF
TGTGCCAGCAGTCGACAGGGTCCCCCACGCCTGTCGAACACCGGGGAGCTGTTTTTT
>TRBJ1-1|TRBV6-5|-|-
CASSKNRDGTEAFF
TGTGCCAGCAGCAAAAACAGGGACGGCACTGAAGCTTTCTTT
>TRBJ2-5|TRBV12-5|TRBD2|-
CASGRGLAGQETQYF
TGTGCTAGTGGACGGGGACTAGCGGGACAAGAGACCCAGTACTTC
>TRBJ1-1|TRBV10-3|-|-
CAISATAGTEAFF
TGTGCCATCAGTGCGACTGCGGGGACTGAAGCTTTCTTT
>TRBJ1-3|TRBV27|TRBD1|once
CASSSRTGDGNTIYF
TGTGCCAGCAGTTCACGAACAGGGGATGGAAACACCATATATTTT
>TRBJ2-7|TRBV11-2|TRBD2|few
CASSLDRAGGTYEQYF
TGTGCCAGCAGCTTAGATAGGGCGGGAGGAACCTACGAGCAGTACTTC
>TRBJ2-7|TRBV6-6|-|-
CASNENSYEQYF
TGTGCCAGCAACGAGAACTCCTACGAGCAGTACTTC
>TRBJ1-2|TRBV30|-|-
CAWLVGLLPYGYTF
TGTGCCTGGTTAGTGGGACTCCTGCCCTATGGCTACACCTTC
>TRBJ1-6|TRBV18|-|-
CASSPPMSSYNSPLHF
TGTGCCAGCTCACCACCGATGAGCTCCTATAATTCACCCCTCCACTTT
>TRBJ2-3|TRBV5-1|TRBD2|-
CASSLTGGSTDTQYF
TGCGCCAGCAGCTTGACGGGAGGAAGCACAGATACGCAGTATTTT